The 16 T cell receptor beta chains presented below share a single source sample, sequenced in a study of technical replicates of blood from a few donors. TCRdb's table, derived via immunoSEQ multiplex PCR, lists solely in-frame clones and lacks some. The sample gives about 66,000 clones, about 97% of which show up once; roughly 0.25% is in the top ten. Sequencing input: T cells isolated from PBMCs. The receptors derive from a human donor in good health.

V gene TRBV4-1 combines with J gene TRBJ1-1; the D is unclear. Trimming cost V 1 base and J 0 bases, with 12 bases left between them. This CDR3 has 16 amino acids. Germline CDR1 is MGHRA and CDR2 is YSYEKL. The CDR3 region is CASSQARLPVNTEAFF. CDR3 nucleotide sequence: TGCGCCAGCAGCCAAGCTCGGTTACCGGTGAACACTGAAGCTTTCTTT.

The rearrangement links TRBV7-9 to TRBJ2-7, with 9 bases identical to TRBD1. This CDR3 is 14 amino acids long. V gave up 5 bases and J gave up 5 bases; unmatched junction bases: 7. Per germline, CDR1 SEHNR and CDR2 FQNEAQ (reference sequence). CDR3 bases: TGTGCCAGCAGCCCGACAGGGGGGTTCCACGAGCAGTACTTC. It translates to CASSPTGGFHEQYF.

In this sample, this clone turned up once. The chain couples TRBV7-9 to TRBJ2-5, with no clear D. V was pared by 2 bases and J by 1 base, with 5 bases between. The V gene's germline CDR1 is SEHNR and CDR2 FQNEAQ (reference sequence). CDR3 size: 13 residues. This CDR3 reads CASSLSSQETQYF. In nucleotides, the CDR3 is TGTGCCAGCAGCTTATCCAGCCAAGAGACCCAGTACTTC.

The CDR3 DNA reads as TGTGCCAGTAGTATTAAGGGGGTGAGCACAGATACGCAGTATTTT. It codes for CASSIKGVSTDTQYF. The chain combines TRBV19 with TRBJ2-3; tentative D call: TRBD1 (6 bases). The V end was cut by 3 bases, the J end by 0 bases, with 10 bases between. The CDR3 loop spans 15 amino acids. Germline V lookup: CDR1 LNHDA, CDR2 SQIVND (reference sequence).

The chain links TRBV28 to TRBJ2-1; 10 bases fit TRBD2. Germline CDR1 and CDR2: MDHEN and SYDVKM. Germline trimming cut 4 bases from V and 8 bases from J; bases unmatched to any gene: 11. The CDR3 is 16 residues long. DNA of the CDR3: TGTGCCAGCAGTTCCCAAGTAGCGGGAGGAATGGATGAGCAGTTCTTC. Translated: CASSSQVAGGMDEQFF. Variable domain in full (rest from reference TRBV28 and TRBJ2-1): DVKVTQSSRYLVKRTGEKVFLECVQDMDHENMFWYRQDPGLGLRLIYFSYDVKMKEKGDIPEGYSVSREKKERFSLILESASTNQTSMYLCASSSQVAGGMDEQFFGPGTRLTVL.

CDR3 sequence reads: CASSLTSGRNEQFF. The CDR3 nucleotides are TGTGCCAGCAGTTTGACTAGCGGGAGGAATGAGCAGTTCTTC. The rearrangement uses TRBV6-5 and TRBJ2-1, with 13 bases aligning to TRBD2. The length of the CDR3 is 14 residues. Unmatched junction bases numbered 1, after V lost 4 bases and J lost 7 bases. Germline V lookup: CDR1 MNHEY, CDR2 SVGAGI.

V gene TRBV6-5 combines with J gene TRBJ2-1, with 12 bases lining up with TRBD2. In germline, CDR1 is MNHEY, CDR2 SVGAGI. V lost 2 bases to trimming and J lost 5 bases; unmatched junction nucleotides: 4. The CDR3 is made up of 16 amino acids. The CDR3: CASSYPGLAGHNEQFF. CDR3 nucleotide sequence: TGTGCCAGCAGTTACCCGGGACTAGCGGGCCACAATGAGCAGTTCTTC.

J is TRBJ2-1 and V is TRBV14; D is undetermined. V was shortened by 2 bases and J by 4 bases, with 9 bases between the two germline ends. CDR3 length equals 14 residues. CDR1 is SGHDN, CDR2 FVKESK, per germline. CDR3 bases: TGTGCCAGCAGCCAACGCACTACGTACAATGAGCAGTTCTTC. Amino acids: CASSQRTTYNEQFF.

This chain connects TRBV30 to TRBJ1-2; D gene ambiguous. Germline V gene sequence: CDR1 GTSNPN, CDR2 SVGIG (reference sequence). V gave up 2 bases and J gave up 4 bases, with 11 bases separating them. The CDR3 spans 13 residues. As DNA, the CDR3 is TGTGCCTGGAGTATTTTCGGAGGCTATGGCTACACCTTC. Protein: CAWSIFGGYGYTF.

This clone was picked up one time. V and J are TRBV19 and TRBJ1-2; D gene uncertain. CDR3 length: 11 residues. The ends were cut back, 7 bases at V and 7 bases at J, with 10 bases in the middle. Per germline, CDR1 LNHDA and CDR2 SQIVND (reference sequence). CDR3 residues: CASIGEGGYTF. CDR3 DNA sequence: TGTGCCAGTATTGGAGAGGGTGGCTACACCTTC.

The V and J genes are TRBV27 and TRBJ2-2; 8 bases map to TRBD1. This CDR3 is 15 amino acids long. The V and J ends lost 7 bases and 5 bases, in that order; junction bases with no gene match: 9. Per the germline V gene, CDR1 is MNHEY and CDR2 is SMNVEV (reference sequence). The CDR3 spells CASTQGQGWTGELFF. CDR3 nucleotide sequence: TGTGCCAGCACCCAAGGACAGGGTTGGACCGGGGAGCTGTTTTTT.

This clone showed up just once. This sequence joins TRBV7-9 and TRBJ2-7; D gene unclear. CDR3 length: 11 amino acids. Germline V gene lookup returns CDR1 SEHNR and CDR2 FQNEAQ (reference sequence). The V gene lost 2 bases and the J gene lost 5 bases, with 4 bases spanning the gap. CDR3 nucleotide sequence: TGTGCCAGCAGCTTAACACACGAGCAGTACTTC. Protein: CASSLTHEQYF.

A single count supports this clone. The chain uses TRBV7-3 and TRBJ2-7; 7 bases line up with TRBD1. With V trimmed by 5 bases and J by 2 bases, 6 bases remained unmatched. In germline, CDR1 is SGHTA, CDR2 FQGTGA. CDR3 length: 14 residues. The CDR3, as DNA: TGTGCCAGCAGCCACAGGGGCGATCCCTACGAGCAGTACTTC. Its translation is CASSHRGDPYEQYF.

The chain has TRBV5-8 and TRBJ1-4, with D unresolved. Deletions cut 4 bases from V and 10 bases from J, with 11 bases between. There are 12 residues in the CDR3. Germline lookup yields CDR1 SGHTS and CDR2 YDEGEE. CDR3 sequence (DNA): TGTGCCAGCAGCGTGAAGAGTGCAAAACTGTTTTTT. Its translation is CASSVKSAKLFF.

The CDR3 loop is CASSTPDYTYEQYF. CDR3 DNA: TGTGCCAGCAGTACCCCGGACTACACCTACGAGCAGTACTTC. The genes are TRBV28 and TRBJ2-7; D may be TRBD2 (6 bases). Between the trimmed V and J ends, which lost 5 bases and 2 bases, there was a span of 13 bases. Germline V gene lookup returns CDR1 MDHEN and CDR2 SYDVKM. The CDR3 covers 14 residues.

The CDR3 reads CSVSGTSGTDTQYF. The CDR3 DNA reads TGCAGCGTGTCGGGGACTAGCGGCACAGATACGCAGTATTTT. V gene TRBV29-1 combines with J gene TRBJ2-3, with TRBD2 matching 10 bases. Looked up from germline, CDR1 is SQVTM and CDR2 is ANQGSEA. V lost 6 bases to trimming and J lost 1 base; unmatched junction nucleotides: 4. The CDR3 is 14 amino acids.